This T cell receptor (beta chain) is drawn from a study of T cells in Graves' hyperthyroidism and ophthalmopathy. TCR beta CDR3 region amplification was performed from RNA transcripts. An initial round of RT-PCR targeting the TCR CDR3 relied on the HTBI primer set. TCRdb passed the multiplex PCR reads through MiXCR, listing each CDR3 protein once. The table lists about 700,000 distinct CDR3 sequences, 40% to 55% of them singletons, with approximately 7.2% in the top ten. As concerns this clonotype: Antigen: not known.

CDR1 SQVTM and CDR2 ANQGSEA come from the germline V gene. The J segment lost 6 bases and the V segment lost 7 bases, leaving 7 bases of the junction unmatched. The CDR3 covers 12 residues. Points from the study as a whole: Expanded thyroid clonotypes (above 0.001) were mostly also found in blood. Ophthalmopathy was separated from stable hyperthyroidism by a 13 V-J model.

This chain connects TRBV29-1 to TRBJ1-2; 8 nucleotides align to TRBD1. The TCR originated in an adult man with Graves' disease, either hyperthyroidism or ophthalmopathy (not recorded which). Sequenced sample: peripheral blood or thyroid tissue (not recorded which). CDR3 sequence reads: CSAPDRDDGYTF. As DNA, the CDR3 is TGCAGCGCGCCGGACAGGGATGATGGCTACACCTTC.